What follows describes a single TCR beta chain. What it binds is not known. Investigators built TCR beta libraries using UMI-labeled 5' RACE. TCRdb re-called the 5' RACE reads, yielding one record per CDR3 amino acid sequence without DNA. The listing records about 10,000 distinct CDR3 sequences. Per subset, duplicate vials of 150,000 sorted CD8+ T cells supplied RNA. The data belong to a study of human CD8 memory T cell subsets. This CDR3 is built from 12 residues. Looked up from germline, CDR1 is LNHDA and CDR2 is SQIVND (reference sequence). Study outcomes and limitations: In stem-like memory T cells, Chao1 estimates suggested more diversity than in precursor exhausted T cells.

The sequenced sample consisted of CD8+ stem-like memory T cells (TSCM and TCM) sorted from PBMCs. Subset in this sample: stem-like memory CD8 T cells (TSTEM), CCR7+ PD-1- TIGIT-. This receptor was obtained from a human donor in good health. The chain has TRBV19 and TRBJ2-7. CDR3 region: CASSIDLGEQYF.